What follows are 20 T cell receptor beta chains derived from one specimen sequenced in a study of blood T cell repertoires in COVID-19. Repertoires were generated with immunoSEQ multiplex PCR, while TCRdb's copy carries only in-frame clones and drops some. The sample includes about 62,000 clones, approximately 73% of them seen just once. The sequencing input was peripheral blood. The receptors come from a woman aged 45-59 years with active or convalescent COVID-19.

The chain employs TRBV13 and TRBJ2-1; 10 bases map to TRBD2. In germline, CDR1 is PRHDT, CDR2 FYEKMQ (reference sequence). Trimming took 6 bases from V and 8 from J; bases not matched to a gene: 10. The CDR3 runs to 15 residues. The CDR3 DNA is TGTGCCAGCAGTCTCCCAGCGGGAGGGACCTATGAGCAGTTCTTC. Its translation is CASSLPAGGTYEQFF. Looking up the rest from reference TRBV13 and TRBJ2-1 gives the full variable domain: AAGVIQSPRHLIKEKRETATLKCYPIPRHDTVYWYQQGPGQDPQFLISFYEKMQSDKGSIPDRFSAQQFSDYHSELNMSSLELGDSALYFCASSLPAGGTYEQFFGPGTRLTVL.

This chain links TRBV6-5 with TRBJ1-1; D is undetermined. The germline CDR1 and CDR2 sequences are MNHEY and SVGAGI. The CDR3 extends over 14 amino acids. V was shortened by 0 bases and J by 1 base, with 6 bases between the two germline ends. As DNA, the CDR3 is TGTGCCAGCAGTTACTCTGCGGGGAACACTGAAGCTTTCTTT. Translated, it gives CASSYSAGNTEAFF.

J is TRBJ2-6 and V is TRBV19; the match to TRBD2 covers 10 bases. CDR1 and CDR2 (germline): LNHDA, SQIVND (reference sequence). The CDR3 is 17 amino acids. The ends lost 6 bases at V and 4 bases at J; junction bases unmatched: 9. The chain's CDR3 is CASSRTSGLWGANVLTF. The CDR3, as DNA: TGTGCCAGTAGCCGGACTAGCGGTCTCTGGGGGGCCAACGTCCTGACTTTC.

V is TRBV4-2 and J is TRBJ2-7; 10 bases line up with TRBD2. The germline V gene has CDR1 LGHNA and CDR2 YNFKEQ. The junction had 5 bases not matched to a gene; V was cut back by 3 bases and J by 3 bases. The CDR3 extends over 15 amino acids. In nucleotides, the CDR3 is TGTGCCAGCAGCCAGATCCTAGCGGGGGACTACGAGCAGTACTTC. Translation gives CASSQILAGDYEQYF.

The chain carries TRBV11-2 and TRBJ2-5; the D gene is possibly TRBD1 (6 bases). In germline, CDR1 is SGHAT, CDR2 FQNNGV. The CDR3 is 15 residues long. Trimming left V 2 bases short and J 1 base short, with 11 bases between. The CDR3 is CASSLNRAAQETQYF. The DNA for the CDR3 is TGTGCCAGCAGCTTAAACAGGGCAGCCCAAGAGACCCAGTACTTC.

The genes are TRBV7-2 and TRBJ2-1, with D possibly being TRBD1 (5 bases). V shed 5 bases and J shed 8 bases, with 19 bases lying between them. Germline assignment: CDR1 SGHTA and CDR2 FQGNSA. The CDR3 runs to 15 residues. CDR3 protein: CASSGARGSKDEQFF. In DNA, the CDR3 is TGTGCCAGCAGCGGGGCCCGCGGTTCAAAGGATGAGCAGTTCTTC.

This clone showed up just once. The rearrangement uses TRBV10-3 and TRBJ2-2; 8 nucleotides align to TRBD2. Germline-derived CDR1 and CDR2 are ENHRY and SYGVKD. Trimming took 10 bases from V and 6 from J; bases not matched to a gene: 7. The CDR3 loop spans 13 amino acids. In DNA form, the CDR3 reads TGTGCCAGCCAGCGGGAGCCGGCCGGGGAGCTGTTTTTT. It codes for CASQREPAGELFF.

The chain couples TRBV7-3 to TRBJ1-1, with D possibly TRBD1 on 5 matching bases. The germline V and J ends were trimmed by 1 base and 10 bases, with 13 bases remaining between them. From germline, CDR1 is SGHTA and CDR2 FQGTGA. The CDR3 spans 13 residues. CDR3 amino acids: CASSLNPLGRAFF. In nucleotides, the CDR3 is TGTGCCAGCAGCTTAAACCCCTTGGGGCGAGCTTTCTTT. The full variable domain, its missing parts supplied by reference TRBV7-3 and TRBJ1-1, is GAGVSQTPSNKVTEKGKYVELRCDPISGHTALYWYRQSLGQGPEFLIYFQGTGAADDSGLPNDRFFAVRPEGSVSTLKIQRTERGDSAVYLCASSLNPLGRAFFGQGTRLTVV.

This chain joins TRBV30 and TRBJ2-7; no definite D call. V was trimmed by 6 bases and J by 1 base, leaving 16 bases between them. Germline lookup yields CDR1 GTSNPN and CDR2 SVGIG (reference sequence). The CDR3 covers 14 residues. The CDR3 protein is CACTKRGASYEQYF. CDR3 sequence (DNA): TGTGCCTGCACCAAGCGTGGTGCTTCCTACGAGCAGTACTTC.

The rearrangement uses TRBV27 and TRBJ2-3; D is unclear. From germline, CDR1 is MNHEY and CDR2 SMNVEV (reference sequence). The CDR3 is 13 amino acids. V lost 2 bases, J lost 3 bases, and 6 bases lay in between. The CDR3: CASSLVLTDTQYF. The CDR3 DNA reads TGTGCCAGCAGTTTAGTATTGACAGATACGCAGTATTTT.

This chain uses TRBV7-9 with TRBJ2-1; 8 nucleotides agree with TRBD2. Unmatched junction bases numbered 9, after V lost 7 bases and J lost 10 bases. The CDR3 runs 13 residues. CDR1 and CDR2 from the germline V gene are SEHNR and FQNEAQ (reference sequence). The CDR3 sequence is CASTKDSGIEQFF. CDR3 nucleotides: TGTGCCAGCACCAAAGATAGCGGGATAGAGCAGTTCTTC.

This clone showed up just once. This chain connects TRBV18 to TRBJ2-7; 12 bases line up with TRBD1. In germline, CDR1 is KGHSH, CDR2 LQKENI. The CDR3 is 16 residues long. Trimming at V came to 6 bases and at J to 6 bases, leaving 12 bases not matched to a gene. In DNA form, the CDR3 reads TGTGCCAGCTCCGATGCCTCGGGACAGGGGGCGTCCGAGCAGTACTTC. Protein: CASSDASGQGASEQYF.

The chain is built from TRBV19 and TRBJ1-2; the D gene is possibly TRBD1 (5 bases). V was shortened by 5 bases and J by 6 bases, with 10 bases between the two germline ends. This CDR3 spans 12 amino acids. The germline V gene has CDR1 LNHDA and CDR2 SQIVND (reference sequence). CDR3 bases: TGTGCCAGTAGTTCGGACATTCATGGCTACACCTTC. It specifies CASSSDIHGYTF.

This chain joins TRBV6-2 or TRBV6-3 and TRBJ2-1; TRBD2 agrees at 9 bases. Germline V lookup: CDR1 MNHEY, CDR2 SVGEGT. The trim removed 7 bases at V and 8 bases at J, leaving 18 bases unmatched. The CDR3 totals 17 residues. CDR3 in amino acids: CASTPGWASGTRDEQFF. The CDR3 DNA reads as TGTGCCAGCACCCCCGGCTGGGCTAGCGGGACTAGGGATGAGCAGTTCTTC.

The V gene is TRBV19, the J gene TRBJ1-2; 7 positions agree with TRBD1. CDR1 is LNHDA and CDR2 is SQIVND in the germline V gene (reference sequence). CDR3 length: 15 residues. V lost 6 bases and J lost 4; bases outside the gene matches: 11. The CDR3 loop reads CASRVLRGRVYGYTF. The CDR3 coding sequence is TGTGCCAGTAGGGTTTTGAGGGGGCGCGTCTATGGCTACACCTTC.

This clone was recorded at least ten times. The rearrangement links TRBV10-3 to TRBJ2-2; TRBD1 matches at 7 bases. CDR3 length: 13 residues. The V gene's germline CDR1 is ENHRY and CDR2 SYGVKD. Trimming took 10 bases from V and 2 from J; bases not matched to a gene: 4. CDR3 region: CASRTGNTGELFF. The DNA for the CDR3 is TGTGCCAGCCGGACAGGTAACACCGGGGAGCTGTTTTTT.

As DNA, the CDR3 is TGTGCCAGCAGTTTAAGGGGGGGGGATGAAGCTTTCTTT. Residues: CASSLRGGDEAFF. The rearrangement joins TRBV6-5 to TRBJ1-1; D perhaps matches TRBD1 (6 bases). The germline V gene encodes CDR1 MNHEY and CDR2 SVGAGI. This CDR3 comprises 13 residues. Trimming stripped 4 bases from V and 7 bases from J, with 13 bases between.

The sample holds a few counts of this clone. The rearrangement links TRBV6-1 to TRBJ1-5; unclear D gene. The germline V gene encodes CDR1 MNHNS and CDR2 SASEGT. The CDR3 is made up of 14 amino acids. V dropped 1 base and J dropped 6 bases, with 10 bases sitting between them. CDR3 amino acids: CASSEGGSTQPQHF. CDR3 in DNA: TGTGCCAGCAGTGAAGGAGGGTCCACTCAGCCCCAGCATTTT.

This clone has just one count. This chain's CDR3 is CAISEITAGALYTYEQYF. The DNA of the CDR3 is TGTGCCATCAGTGAGATTACGGCAGGCGCGTTGTACACCTACGAGCAGTACTTC. The chain couples TRBV10-3 to TRBJ2-7, with D uncertain. Germline CDR1 ENHRY, CDR2 SYGVKD. This CDR3 is built from 18 residues. V was shortened by 2 bases and J by 2 bases, with 22 bases between the two germline ends.

This sequence joins TRBV25-1 and TRBJ1-2; tentatively, D is TRBD1 (6 bases). The CDR3 is made up of 14 amino acids. The V end was cut by 6 bases, the J end by 2 bases, with 13 bases between. Germline CDR1 is MGHDK and CDR2 is SYGVNS. The CDR3 sequence: CASRAPGQNYGYTF. Here the CDR3 DNA reads TGTGCCAGCAGGGCCCCCGGACAGAACTATGGCTACACCTTC.